This TCR beta chain comes out of a study of blood T cell repertoires in COVID-19. The CDR3 length is 14 residues. V was cut by 7 bases and J by 0 bases, with 10 bases left in between. Germline CDR1 MNHNY, CDR2 SVGAGI (reference sequence). Profiled with immunoSEQ multiplex PCR; TCRdb holds only in-frame clones, not every one. This table holds 70,000 to 100,000 clones, roughly 90% found once. The chain couples TRBV6-6 to TRBJ1-3; D is unresolved. Sequenced sample: peripheral blood. This TCR derives from an elderly man with active or convalescent COVID-19. CDR3 sequence reads: CASTAGSSGNTIYF. The DNA of the CDR3 is TGTGCCAGCACCGCGGGAAGCTCTGGAAACACCATATATTTT.